This T cell receptor beta chain originates from a study of cytomegalovirus exposure and HLA in healthy donors (dated by TCRdb to 2016 to 2017). With respect to the entire study: According to an earlier analysis of several hundred of the donors, some 180 million T cells yielded 117 million unique TCR beta sequences and 250 to 350 Gb of sequence data. An earlier analysis of a few hundred of the donors applied high-throughput TCR beta sequencing to assess whether each TCR beta V gene segment acted as functional or pseudogenic. The number of donors typed differed by locus, with 629-630 for A, B, C, DRB1 and DQB1, around 560 for DQA1, over 600 for DPA1, and around 450 for DPB1. The study combined high-throughput TCR immunosequencing, statistical association of individual TCRs with disease status, and machine learning to predict cytomegalovirus infection status. Besides the first cohort of 666 subjects, a separate validation cohort made up of roughly 120 different subjects was used. A later genetic analysis used genome-wide SNP genotypes for about three fifths of the 666 donors, treating that subset as a discovery cohort. Of the approximately 400 genotyped donors, less than 85% were placed in the genetic ancestry cluster associated with self-reported Caucasian donors. Using immunosequencing, the study profiled T cell repertoires from 500 to 800 subjects and related those repertoires to cytomegalovirus serostatus. Donor age, sex, ethnicity and CMV serostatus were compiled alongside the repertoire data. A later analysis re-analyzed previously published TCR beta repertoires from 500 to 700 donors and added high-resolution HLA genotyping to study TCR occurrence patterns. An early release covering around 630 HLA-typed donors comprised roughly 300 gigabases of sequencing data and tens of millions of unique TCR sequences. Every discovery cohort repertoire had been produced on one sequencing platform. Among some 410 genotyped donors of the cohort, an average of approximately 220,000 unique TCR beta nucleotide sequences was sequenced per donor, of which roughly 17% were non-productive. The study aimed to test whether cataloging public T cell receptors could reveal signatures of past pathogen exposure. Because of strong linkage in the cohort, roughly five DR-DQ haplotypes were treated as single units for association and clustering. Class I and class II HLA loci were covered by the typing at four-digit resolution. Rather than using new phenotypic data, the later analysis identified candidate immune exposures from TCR beta sequences and from how often those sequences occurred across donors. General conclusions and limits of the study: The earlier analysis of approximately 560 of the donors excluded 15 to 20 rarely observed V segments, including chromosome 9 orphons, because counts were too low. Presence/absence analyses assumed roughly uniform sequencing depth across donors, an assumption that may not hold. A further reported finding was that TCR beta sequences accurately predicted the HLA-A and HLA-B alleles for most subjects in the first cohort. In a later analysis, several top co-occurrence clusters were reported to appear linked to parvovirus B19, influenza, CMV and Epstein-Barr virus. Linkage disequilibrium might explain the correlated functional status among segregating V segments, but an unknown experimental factor could not be ruled out. In the study, 150 to 200 TCR beta chains were listed as associated with cytomegalovirus. When HLA alleles, especially DR and DQ, strongly co-occurred, attributing TCR associations to individual alleles was difficult. A later genetic analysis reported fewer N-insertions in productive TCRs among donors in an Asian-associated ancestry cluster than the roughly 640-donor mean. The cohort was sequenced for TCR beta chains only, and without alpha or paired-chain data the features that could be detected were limited. In vitro tests confirmed that three of the cytomegalovirus-associated TCR beta chains recognize cytomegalovirus antigens. A cluster of highly shared sequence variants was judged likely to be a technical artifact of the sequencing pipeline. The classifier was reported to diagnose cytomegalovirus status with high specificity and sensitivity in both the original cohort and the validation cohort. Broadly in line with IMGT annotations, most TCR beta V segments showed up in productive rearrangements about 87% or about 30% of the time in an earlier analysis of several hundred of the donors. In a later analysis, most CMV-associated TCR beta chains were found to appear HLA-restricted, with HLA associations seemingly driven largely by CMV exposure. In a later genetic analysis, a missense DCLRE1C variant was associated with V-gene and J-gene trimming of TCR beta chains, and the association was replicated in an independent cohort. The 87-base-pair reads could not distinguish some IMGT-functional V segments, including TRBV6-2 and TRBV6-3, so those segments were excluded. Across donors, most TCR sequences were observed very rarely, whereas some public TCRs were present in many individuals. Because HLA typing was unavailable for some donors at each locus, only the typed subset was used in association tests. At a false discovery rate of 0.05, a later analysis linked roughly 17,000 TCR beta sequences to specific HLA alleles. Immune exposure information for the cohort was limited to CMV serostatus. In a later analysis, HLA-associated TCR beta chains showed more clonal expansion and lower generation probabilities than non-associated chains that were equally common. A later analysis found that TCR association rates varied across HLA loci, with DRB1 alleles showing the most associated TCRs and HLA-C alleles the fewest. The authors suggested that the approach could potentially be generalized to other disease states and immunological phenotypes.

The germline V and J ends show losses of 3 bases and 3 bases respectively, and no gene match explains 6 bases of the junction. Counted from cysteine to phenylalanine, this CDR3 has 15 amino acids. CDR3 DNA only is kept here, 45 bases in frame from base 1. CDR1 and CDR2 are drawn from the germline V gene: KGHSH, LQKENI. With respect to this clone: Its cognate antigen has yet to be identified. Base qualities are not at hand, and no much larger clone is one base apart.

Library generation was performed with the immunoSEQ multiplex PCR assay. For the multiplex PCR, a mixture combining 60 forward primers for TCR Vbeta segments and 13 reverse primers for TCR Jbeta segments was used. The CDR3 region of rearranged TCR beta genes was amplified from genomic DNA with a multiplex PCR assay. On the Illumina HiSeq System, the amplified TCR beta libraries were sequenced as 87-base-pair reads. In the authors' own workflow: A later analysis tallied around 82 million unique TCR beta chains across the 666 repertoires, and approximately 9.9 million of those chains were shared by two or more donors. To remove PCR and sequencing errors, raw reads were error-corrected and collapsed into unique sequences using a nearest-neighbor algorithm that merged closely related sequences. Alignment of CDR3 sequences to IMGT reference sequences was used to assign V, D and J gene segments. For a sequence to be retained, a match of at least six nucleotides was required to both a V gene segment and a J gene segment. Rearrangements were classified as productive when the CDR3 lacked stop codons and remained in frame with V and J, and all other rearrangements were classified as non-productive. Following IMGT convention, CDR3 was defined as the stretch from the second conserved V-encoded cysteine to the conserved J-encoded phenylalanine. The earlier analysis of fewer than 750 of the donors excluded sequences that lacked an unambiguous match to a single V gene segment. An earlier analysis of a few hundred of the donors classified V segments as functional when productive rearrangements were above 56.7% and as segregating when the standard deviation between donors was above 5%. To diagnose cytomegalovirus status from the catalog of TCR beta chain sequences, a statistical classification framework was built. V and J gene assignment, in a later analysis, came from comparing TCR nucleotide sequences with IMGT/GENE-DB human TR gene sequences. In a later analysis, CDR3 sequences and most-parsimonious VDJ recombination scenarios were assigned using the TCRdist pipeline. In a later analysis, each TCR beta chain was defined by its CDR3 amino acid sequence together with its V-gene family, and reads lacking a unique V-gene family were excluded. As a way to deal with suspected cross-contamination and a sequencing artifact, a later analysis dropped more than 500 nucleotide sequences that were highly shared and had low generation probability. In a later analysis, a clonal expansion index for each public chain was calculated from normalized within-repertoire ranks of inferred template counts. Generation probabilities in a later analysis came from a VDJ recombination model fitted to out-of-frame rearrangements, and those results were checked against IGoR. In a later analysis, TCR-TCR, TCR-HLA and TCR-CMV co-occurrence was scored with hypergeometric tests, and a repertoire-size bias correction was applied to TCR pairs. To estimate false discovery rates, a later analysis permuted the HLA or CMV assignments 20 times. In a later analysis, co-occurring TCRs were grouped with DBSCAN, and TCRdist sequence similarity was added when clustering was performed within HLA-allele-positive subsets. Repertoires with fewer than 30,000 or more than 120,000 public chains, plus five repertoires with anomalous nucleotide sharing, were excluded from co-occurrence clustering. In its TCRdb copy, this immuneACCESS table keeps in-frame sequences only and misses some clones. Where compared with another copy, unresolved V genes explain less than half of these, and the others have no known cause. V, J and clone size are those of that table, while D and trimming were read from the DNA. The sample contains around 130,000 clones, over 70% of them found a single time. Of the sample, around 2.9% falls within the top ten clones.

In total, 600 or so healthy bone marrow donors made up the cohort. At the time of sampling, every cohort member was nominally healthy, though immune exposures that went unrecorded were likely present. The donor tested CMV seronegative, placing the donor among the roughly 350 seronegative members of the cohort. A peripheral blood sample was collected from each donor, and TCR beta sequencing was performed on peripheral blood mononuclear cells. Genomic DNA was extracted from the blood cell samples with the Qiagen DNeasy Blood Extraction Kit. This receptor was identified in a man aged 30-40 years in good health and CMV-seronegative. This receptor chain uses TRBV18 and TRBJ2-3; 7 junctional bases match TRBD2. Sequences were obtained from PBMCs. CDR3 protein: CASSPQGGLTDTQYF. The bases read TGTGCCAGCTCACCTCAGGGAGGGTTGACAGATACGCAGTATTTT.